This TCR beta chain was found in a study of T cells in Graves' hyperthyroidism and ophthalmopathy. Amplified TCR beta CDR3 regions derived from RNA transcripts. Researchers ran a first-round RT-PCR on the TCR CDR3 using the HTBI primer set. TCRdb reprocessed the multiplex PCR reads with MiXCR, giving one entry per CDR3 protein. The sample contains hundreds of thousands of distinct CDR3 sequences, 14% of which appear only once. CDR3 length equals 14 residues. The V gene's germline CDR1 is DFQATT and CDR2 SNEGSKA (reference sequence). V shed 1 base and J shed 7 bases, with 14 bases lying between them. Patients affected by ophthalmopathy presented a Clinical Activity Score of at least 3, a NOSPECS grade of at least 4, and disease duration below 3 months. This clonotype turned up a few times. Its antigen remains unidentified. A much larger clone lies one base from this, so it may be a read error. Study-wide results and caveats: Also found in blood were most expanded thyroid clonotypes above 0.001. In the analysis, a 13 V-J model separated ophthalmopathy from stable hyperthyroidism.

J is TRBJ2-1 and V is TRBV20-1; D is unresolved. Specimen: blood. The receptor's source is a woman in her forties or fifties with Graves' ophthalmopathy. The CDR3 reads CSARAGSPWNEQFF. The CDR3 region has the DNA TGCAGTGCTAGAGCCGGCAGCCCCTGGAATGAGCAGTTCTTC.